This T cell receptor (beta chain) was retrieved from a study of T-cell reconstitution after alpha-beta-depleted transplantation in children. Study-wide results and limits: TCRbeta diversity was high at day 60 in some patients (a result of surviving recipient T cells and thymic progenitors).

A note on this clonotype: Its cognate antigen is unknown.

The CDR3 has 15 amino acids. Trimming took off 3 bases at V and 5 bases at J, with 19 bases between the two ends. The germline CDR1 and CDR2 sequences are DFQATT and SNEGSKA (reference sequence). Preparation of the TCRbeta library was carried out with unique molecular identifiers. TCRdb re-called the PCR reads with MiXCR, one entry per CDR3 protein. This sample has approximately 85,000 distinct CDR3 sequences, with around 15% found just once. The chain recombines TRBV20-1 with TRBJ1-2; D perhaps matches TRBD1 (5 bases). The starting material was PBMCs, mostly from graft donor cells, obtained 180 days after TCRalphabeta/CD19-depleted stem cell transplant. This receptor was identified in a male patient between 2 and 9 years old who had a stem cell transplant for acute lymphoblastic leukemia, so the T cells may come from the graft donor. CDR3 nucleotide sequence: TGCAGTGCTAGGCCTTGGGGACCTACCGAATATGGCTACACCTTC. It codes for CSARPWGPTEYGYTF.